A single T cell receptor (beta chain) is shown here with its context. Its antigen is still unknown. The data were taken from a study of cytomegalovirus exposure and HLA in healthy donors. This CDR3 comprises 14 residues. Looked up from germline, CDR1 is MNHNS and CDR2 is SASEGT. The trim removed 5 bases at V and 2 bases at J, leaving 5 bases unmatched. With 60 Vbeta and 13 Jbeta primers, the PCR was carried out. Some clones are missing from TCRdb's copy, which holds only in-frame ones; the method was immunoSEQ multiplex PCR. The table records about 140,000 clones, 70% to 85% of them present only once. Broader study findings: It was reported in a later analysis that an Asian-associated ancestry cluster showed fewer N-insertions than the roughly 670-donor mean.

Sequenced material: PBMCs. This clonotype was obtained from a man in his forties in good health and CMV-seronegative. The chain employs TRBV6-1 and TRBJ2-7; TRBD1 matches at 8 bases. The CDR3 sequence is CASSYGTGPYEQYF. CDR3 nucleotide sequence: TGTGCCAGCAGTTATGGGACAGGCCCCTACGAGCAGTACTTC.